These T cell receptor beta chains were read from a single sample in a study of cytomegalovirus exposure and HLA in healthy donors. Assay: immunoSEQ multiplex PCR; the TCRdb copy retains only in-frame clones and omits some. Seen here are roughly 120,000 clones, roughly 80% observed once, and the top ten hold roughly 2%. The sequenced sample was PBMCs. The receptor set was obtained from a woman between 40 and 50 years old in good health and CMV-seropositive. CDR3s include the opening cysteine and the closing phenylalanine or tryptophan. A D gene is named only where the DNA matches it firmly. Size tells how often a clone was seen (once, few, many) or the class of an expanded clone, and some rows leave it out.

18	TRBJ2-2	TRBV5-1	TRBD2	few	CASSLQRGGLADTGELFF	TGCGCCAGCAGCTTGCAGCGGGGGGGCCTCGCCGACACCGGGGAGCTGTTTTTT
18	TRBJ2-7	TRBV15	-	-	CATSRDSGQGFSSREQYF	TGTGCCACCAGCAGAGATTCAGGGCAGGGATTCTCGTCTCGGGAGCAGTACTTC
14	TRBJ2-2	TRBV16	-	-	CASSWGQNTGELFF	TGTGCCAGCAGCTGGGGACAAAACACCGGGGAGCTGTTTTTT
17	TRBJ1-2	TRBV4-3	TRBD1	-	CASSPNSRGQAFYGYTF	TGCGCCAGCAGCCCCAATTCTAGGGGACAGGCATTCTATGGCTACACCTTC
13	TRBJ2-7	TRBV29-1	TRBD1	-	CSVEDWTGSEQYF	TGCAGCGTTGAAGATTGGACAGGGAGCGAGCAGTACTTC
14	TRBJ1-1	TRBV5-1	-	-	CASSGGDSYTEAFF	TGCGCCAGCAGCGGGGGCGACTCTTACACTGAAGCTTTCTTT
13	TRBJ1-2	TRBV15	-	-	CATSRDGDYGYTF	TGTGCCACCAGCAGGGACGGGGACTATGGCTACACCTTC
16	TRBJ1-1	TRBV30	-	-	CAWRVTPQGRNTEAFF	TGTGCCTGGAGGGTGACCCCACAGGGTCGGAACACTGAAGCTTTCTTT
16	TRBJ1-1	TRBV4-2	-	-	CASSQEANRGSTEAFF	TGTGCCAGCAGCCAAGAAGCGAATCGGGGGAGCACTGAAGCTTTCTTT
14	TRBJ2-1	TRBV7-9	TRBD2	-	CASSLGLAGGGQFF	TGTGCCAGCAGCTTAGGACTAGCGGGAGGCGGGCAGTTCTTC
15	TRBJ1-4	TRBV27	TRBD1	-	CASSLGGQGYEKLFF	TGTGCCAGCAGTTTGGGGGGACAGGGCTATGAAAAACTGTTTTTT
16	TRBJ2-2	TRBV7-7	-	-	CASGHPGQANTGELFF	TGTGCCAGCGGACACCCGGGACAAGCGAACACCGGGGAGCTGTTTTTT
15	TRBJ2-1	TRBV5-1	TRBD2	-	CASSLNSGRALLQFF	TGCGCCAGCAGCTTGAATAGCGGGAGGGCCCTTCTTCAGTTCTTC